This TCR beta chain derives from a study of T-cell reconstitution after alpha-beta-depleted transplantation in children. TCRbeta library preparation incorporated unique molecular identifiers. MiXCR, run by TCRdb on the PCR reads, gives a single entry per CDR3 protein. The data hold approximately 400,000 distinct CDR3 sequences, with roughly 11% observed a single time. The length of the CDR3 is 14 residues. V lost 4 bases, J lost 5 bases, and 7 bases stayed unmatched. Per germline, CDR1 SGHKS and CDR2 YYEKEE (reference sequence). This clonotype was observed many times. Here the sequenced sample was PBMCs from the stem cell graft donor, taken from the stem cell graft. This chain joins TRBV5-5 and TRBJ1-1; TRBD1 matches 8 bases. The TCR comes from a human donor who donated a stem cell graft to a child with acute myeloid leukemia. Here the CDR3 reads CASSRGQGLTEAFF. In DNA form, the CDR3 reads TGTGCCAGCAGCCGAGGACAGGGCCTGACTGAAGCTTTCTTT.